The table lists the clone carrying this T cell receptor (beta chain) with many counts. The use of genomic DNA as template underpinned the TCR beta VDJ and CDR3 profiling. TCRdb re-called the reads with MiXCR, one entry per CDR3 protein. The table includes some 200,000 distinct CDR3 sequences, less than 60% detected once. Patients picked for sequencing had shown CD8+CD57+ cell expansion detected by flow cytometry. This entry belongs to a study of CD8+CD57+ T cells in acquired aplastic anemia. Study context: The DNA of sorted CD4+ and CD8+ cells averaged roughly 3.2 ug.

Germline-derived CDR1 and CDR2 are LNHDA and SQIVND (reference sequence). The CDR3 contains 15 residues. V lost 3 bases and J 2 bases, leaving 14 bases between the germline ends. This receptor was taken from a human donor with aplastic anemia. Input material: sorted CD4+, CD8+, or CD8+CD57+ T cells (not recorded which) from PBMCs. V is TRBV19 and J is TRBJ2-7; D ambiguous. CDR3 loop: CASSMSTASTYEQYF. In DNA, the CDR3 is TGTGCCAGTAGTATGTCAACGGCCTCTACCTACGAGCAGTACTTC.